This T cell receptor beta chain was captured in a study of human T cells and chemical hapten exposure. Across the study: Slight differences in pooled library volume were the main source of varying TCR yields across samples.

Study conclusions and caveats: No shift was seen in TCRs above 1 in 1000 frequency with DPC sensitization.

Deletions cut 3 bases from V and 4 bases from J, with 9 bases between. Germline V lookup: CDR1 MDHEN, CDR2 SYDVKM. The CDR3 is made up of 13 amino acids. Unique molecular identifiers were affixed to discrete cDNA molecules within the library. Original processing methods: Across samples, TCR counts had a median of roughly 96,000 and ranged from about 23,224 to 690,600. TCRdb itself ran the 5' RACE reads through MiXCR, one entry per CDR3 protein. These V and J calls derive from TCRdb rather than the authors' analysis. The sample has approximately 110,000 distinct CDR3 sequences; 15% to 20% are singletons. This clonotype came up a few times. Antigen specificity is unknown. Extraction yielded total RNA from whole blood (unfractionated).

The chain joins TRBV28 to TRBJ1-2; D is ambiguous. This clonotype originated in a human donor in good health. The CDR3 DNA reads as TGTGCCAGCAGTTTGGCGGAAGTCTATGGCTACACCTTC. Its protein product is CASSLAEVYGYTF.